This T cell receptor beta chain was identified during a study of shared clonotypes between healthy human individuals. At the level of the study: Per donor, CD8 memory used one plate, CD8 naive used two, CD4 memory used three and CD4 naive used three.

Measured with immunoSEQ multiplex PCR; TCRdb has only the in-frame clones, and not every one. The repertoire has around 350,000 clones, around 67% of them found once; the top ten carry around 9.3%. Those who donated, Caucasian adults without exception, all lived in Nashville, Tennessee. CDR3 length: 12 residues. Germline-derived CDR1 and CDR2 are LNHDA and SQIVND (reference sequence). V shed 7 bases and J shed 1 base, with 7 bases lying between them. Sequencing was performed on memory CD4+ T cells sorted from blood. Subset indicated: CD45RA-negative fraction. The source of this sequence is a man between 25 and 39 years old in good health. The chain employs TRBV19 and TRBJ1-1; D unresolved. This CDR3 is CASIFQNTEAFF. The CDR3 DNA reads TGTGCCAGTATCTTCCAGAACACTGAAGCTTTCTTT.